Listed here are 26 T cell receptor beta chains from one sample, sequenced in a study of blood T cell repertoires in COVID-19 (dated by TCRdb to the early 2020s). To prepare the library, the immunoSEQ multiplex PCR assay was applied. The table comes from immuneACCESS by way of TCRdb, which keeps in-frame sequences with V and J called. Part of the clones is missing from these tables; in studies checked, under half for an unresolved V gene and the rest for unknown reasons. This sample has approximately 350,000 clones in its table, and over 75% of those were observed once. Jointly, the top ten make up just under 3% of the sample. Sequenced: PBMCs or T cells enriched from blood (not recorded which). Receptors originate from a woman aged 25 to 39 who had recovered from COVID-19.

This clone was recorded once. The chain joins TRBV4-1 to TRBJ1-2, with 7 bases identical to TRBD1. Looked up from germline, CDR1 is MGHRA and CDR2 is YSYEKL. Unmatched junction bases numbered 4, after V lost 1 base and J lost 2 bases. The CDR3 is 15 residues long. The CDR3 nucleotides are TGCGCCAGCAGCCAAGTACCGACAGGGAACTATGGCTACACCTTC. Its translation: CASSQVPTGNYGYTF.

The chain combines TRBV7-8 with TRBJ2-5; D possibly corresponds to TRBD1 (6 bases). Germline CDR1 is SGHVS and CDR2 is FQNEAQ. V shed 3 bases and J shed 3 bases, with 20 bases lying between them. This CDR3 has 17 amino acids. The CDR3 reads CASSFEATGRYEETQYF. The CDR3, as DNA: TGTGCCAGCAGCTTCGAAGCTACAGGGCGTTATGAAGAGACCCAGTACTTC.

CDR3 sequence (DNA): TGTGCCAGCAGCCGGGGCTCCTACGAGCAGTACTTC. Its translation: CASSRGSYEQYF. The chain has TRBV19 and TRBJ2-7, with TRBD2 as a possible D gene (5 bases). CDR1 is LNHDA, CDR2 SQIVND, per germline (reference sequence). The V end was cut by 9 bases, the J end by 0 bases, with 9 bases between. The CDR3 loop spans 12 amino acids. Supplemented by reference TRBV19 and TRBJ2-7, the full variable domain reads DGGITQSPKYLFRKEGQNVTLSCEQNLNHDAMYWYRQDPGQGLRLIYYSQIVNDFQKGDIAEGYSVSREKKESFPLTVTSAQKNPTAFYLCASSRGSYEQYFGPGTRLTVT.

The chain employs TRBV28 and TRBJ1-6; the D gene is possibly TRBD1 (5 bases). The ends were cut back, 10 bases at V and 4 bases at J, with 14 bases in the middle. CDR3 length: 14 residues. Germline assignment: CDR1 MDHEN and CDR2 SYDVKM. The CDR3 DNA is TGTGCCACCCTGGTGGGGGGTTATAATTCACCCCTCCACTTT. Translation: CATLVGGYNSPLHF.

The chain carries TRBV10-3 and TRBJ2-4; 7 positions agree with TRBD2. Germline V CDR1 and CDR2: ENHRY, SYGVKD. V lost 3 bases to trimming and J lost 7 bases; unmatched junction nucleotides: 9. This CDR3 contains 15 residues. CDR3 sequence (DNA): TGTGCCATCAGTGAAGGGGAGGGGCGCTGGAACATTCAGTACTTC. Protein: CAISEGEGRWNIQYF.

V and J are TRBV19 and TRBJ1-2; D possibly corresponds to TRBD1 (6 bases). Per the germline V gene, CDR1 is LNHDA and CDR2 is SQIVND (reference sequence). V dropped 8 bases and J dropped 4 bases, with 11 bases sitting between them. CDR3 length: 12 residues. The CDR3 sequence is CASSPGVYGYTF. The CDR3 DNA follows: TGTGCCAGTTCTCCAGGGGTCTATGGCTACACCTTC.

This clone was seen a single time. This chain joins TRBV7-3 and TRBJ2-5; perhaps TRBD2 as D (7 bases). CDR1 SGHTA and CDR2 FQGTGA come from the germline V gene. This CDR3 is 14 amino acids long. V was pared by 2 bases and J by 1 base, with 8 bases between. DNA of the CDR3: TGTGCCAGCAGCTTAGGGGGGGCCCAAGAGACCCAGTACTTC. Protein sequence: CASSLGGAQETQYF. The full variable domain, its missing parts supplied by reference TRBV7-3 and TRBJ2-5, is GAGVSQTPSNKVTEKGKYVELRCDPISGHTALYWYRQSLGQGPEFLIYFQGTGAADDSGLPNDRFFAVRPEGSVSTLKIQRTERGDSAVYLCASSLGGAQETQYFGPGTRLLVL.

The chain couples TRBV12-3 or TRBV12-4 to TRBJ1-2; D call uncertain. V was shortened by 1 base and J by 2 bases, with 5 bases between the two germline ends. The CDR3 totals 13 residues. The CDR3 loop reads CASSLVSNYGYTF. The DNA for the CDR3 is TGTGCCAGCAGTTTAGTAAGCAACTATGGCTACACCTTC.

The chain links TRBV5-4 to TRBJ1-2, with TRBD1 as a possible D gene (5 bases). The CDR3 runs to 15 residues. Germline CDR1 SGHNT, CDR2 YYREEE (reference sequence). With 3 bases removed from V and 0 bases from J, the gap between germline ends came to 12 bases. The CDR3 spells CASSSGVLANYGYTF. CDR3 in DNA: TGTGCCAGCAGCTCGGGGGTCTTAGCTAACTATGGCTACACCTTC.

The chain employs TRBV5-1 and TRBJ2-3; D unclear. Germline CDR1 reads SGHRS; CDR2 reads YFSETQ. Trimming took off 0 bases at V and 4 bases at J, with 6 bases between the two ends. CDR3 length: 13 amino acids. In DNA, the CDR3 is TGCGCCAGCAGCTTGGGAGGCGCAGATACGCAGTATTTT. This codes for CASSLGGADTQYF.

The J gene is TRBJ1-1, the V gene TRBV2, with 7 nucleotides matching TRBD1. V shed 2 bases, J shed 1 base, and the junction held 1 base outside the gene matches. The CDR3 sequence is 14 residues long. CDR1 and CDR2 (germline): SNHLY, FYNNEI. Written as DNA, the CDR3 is TGTGCCAGCAGTGAATGGACAGGGAACACTGAAGCTTTCTTT. The encoded protein is CASSEWTGNTEAFF.

This clone was detected only once. This chain uses TRBV4-1 with TRBJ2-5; 9 nucleotides line up with TRBD2. Germline assignment: CDR1 MGHRA and CDR2 YSYEKL. The CDR3 spans 16 residues. With V trimmed by 4 bases and J by 5 bases, 11 bases remained unmatched. This CDR3 is CASSLGLASAPETQYF. CDR3 sequence (DNA): TGCGCCAGCAGCCTGGGACTAGCTAGTGCGCCTGAGACCCAGTACTTC.

The V and J genes are TRBV4-2 and TRBJ2-3; 7 nucleotides align to TRBD2. The CDR3 consists of 15 residues. The germline V gene has CDR1 LGHNA and CDR2 YNFKEQ. V lost 0 bases to trimming and J lost 6 bases; unmatched junction nucleotides: 6. CDR3 region: CASSQDRREHDTQYF. The CDR3 DNA reads as TGTGCCAGCAGCCAAGATCGGCGGGAGCACGATACGCAGTATTTT.

The chain combines TRBV3-1 (or the pseudogene TRBV3-2) with TRBJ1-1; perhaps TRBD1 as D (5 bases). This CDR3 has 13 amino acids. The ends were cut back, 4 bases at V and 8 bases at J, with 14 bases in the middle. Per germline, CDR1 LGHDT and CDR2 YNNKEL (reference sequence). The DNA of the CDR3 is TGTGCCAGCAGCCGGGGGGGGAATGGGGAAGCTTTCTTT. Its protein product is CASSRGGNGEAFF.

The CDR3 DNA sequence: TGTGCCAGCAGCGTTCAACAGGATCAGCCCCAGCATTTT. Translation gives CASSVQQDQPQHF. The chain carries TRBV7-2 and TRBJ1-5, with a weak D call TRBD1 (5 bases). The V end lost 5 bases, the J end lost 5 bases, and 10 bases lay between the germline ends. Germline-derived CDR1 and CDR2 are SGHTA and FQGNSA. The CDR3 consists of 13 residues.

The chain recombines TRBV7-9 with TRBJ2-2; 13 nucleotides agree with TRBD2. Germline CDR1 SEHNR, CDR2 FQNEAQ (reference sequence). The CDR3 consists of 19 residues. The V gene end was trimmed by 4 bases and the J gene end by 4 bases; junction bases not matched to a gene: 12. CDR3 region: CASSSPRGLAGVTTGELFF. The CDR3 bases are TGTGCCAGCAGCTCCCCCCGTGGACTAGCGGGAGTGACCACCGGGGAGCTGTTTTTT.

This clone was found a few times. V gene TRBV19 combines with J gene TRBJ1-2; possible D gene TRBD1, 5 bases. The CDR3 extends over 16 amino acids. Trimming removed 6 bases at V and 3 bases at J, with 20 bases between. Germline V lookup: CDR1 LNHDA, CDR2 SQIVND (reference sequence). The CDR3: CASSPFQGSYDYGYTF. DNA of the CDR3: TGTGCCAGTAGCCCCTTTCAGGGTAGCTACGACTATGGCTACACCTTC.

The chain uses TRBV30 and TRBJ1-1, with D perhaps TRBD1 (6 bases). The CDR3 covers 13 residues. Trimming left V 7 bases short and J 4 bases short, with 16 bases between. Looked up from germline, CDR1 is GTSNPN and CDR2 is SVGIG (reference sequence). The CDR3 bases are TGTGCCTCGACACAGGGAATTAGCACTGAAGCTTTCTTT. This sequence encodes CASTQGISTEAFF.

The chain joins TRBV7-8 to TRBJ1-4, with D unresolved. Trimming removed 4 bases from V and 4 bases from J, with 10 bases in between. CDR3 size: 14 residues. CDR1 is SGHVS and CDR2 is FQNEAQ in the germline V gene. In DNA, the CDR3 is TGTGCCAGCAGCTCCGGGGATGATAATGAAAAACTGTTTTTT. Its translation: CASSSGDDNEKLFF.

The J gene is TRBJ1-1, the V gene TRBV4-1; 8 bases map to TRBD1. CDR1 is MGHRA, CDR2 YSYEKL, per germline. The CDR3 has 17 amino acids. The V gene end was trimmed by 4 bases and the J gene end by 10 bases; junction bases not matched to a gene: 20. The CDR3 here is CASSPQPGLTGELVAFF. The DNA for the CDR3 is TGCGCCAGCAGCCCTCAACCCGGGCTGACAGGGGAGCTTGTAGCTTTCTTT.

This clone was counted a few times. The CDR3 DNA reads as TGTGCCAGCAGCCCGGACAGGGGTGACACTGAAGCTTTCTTT. Its translation: CASSPDRGDTEAFF. V gene TRBV9 combines with J gene TRBJ1-1; the match to TRBD1 covers 9 bases. The CDR3 loop spans 14 amino acids. The germline V gene encodes CDR1 SGDLS and CDR2 YYNGEE. Unmatched junction bases numbered 4, after V lost 4 bases and J lost 3 bases.

The chain is built from TRBV10-3 and TRBJ2-7, with 9 bases aligning to TRBD2. The CDR3 is made up of 14 amino acids. CDR1 is ENHRY, CDR2 SYGVKD, per germline. V was clipped by 6 bases and J by 3 bases; unmatched bases: 6. CDR3 in DNA: TGTGCCATCAGAAACGGGACTAGCAGCTACGAGCAGTACTTC. This codes for CAIRNGTSSYEQYF.

The sample holds one count of this clone. The chain combines TRBV5-1 with TRBJ1-1; 7 positions agree with TRBD1. The CDR3 is made up of 15 amino acids. V dropped 3 bases and J dropped 1; count of bases not matched to a gene: 6. Germline lookup yields CDR1 SGHRS and CDR2 YFSETQ. In DNA, the CDR3 is TGCGCCAGCAGCTACCCAGACAGGGCGAACACTGAAGCTTTCTTT. The encoded protein is CASSYPDRANTEAFF.

The rearrangement links TRBV28 to TRBJ1-5, with TRBD1 as a possible D gene (6 bases). Trimming stripped 4 bases from V and 0 bases from J, with 10 bases between. Germline loops: CDR1 MDHEN, CDR2 SYDVKM. This CDR3 is built from 15 residues. The CDR3 here is CASSSRTDSNQPQHF. Written as DNA, the CDR3 is TGTGCCAGCAGTTCGAGGACAGATAGCAATCAGCCCCAGCATTTT.

V is TRBV11-2 and J is TRBJ2-1; weak D call: TRBD2 (5 bases). The CDR3 runs to 16 residues. Germline V gene data show CDR1 as SGHAT and CDR2 as FQNNGV. Trimming took 0 bases from V and 10 from J, leaving 19 bases between them. The CDR3 sequence is CASSLELSPVGGEQFF. The CDR3 bases are TGTGCCAGCAGCTTAGAATTATCCCCCGTCGGAGGCGAGCAGTTCTTC.

CDR3 bases: TGCAGCGTTCGCCAGGGCGGCACTAGCGATCACACCGGGGAGCTGTTTTTT. Its protein product is CSVRQGGTSDHTGELFF. The chain joins TRBV29-1 to TRBJ2-2; 7 bases agree with TRBD2. The CDR3 runs 17 residues. With 5 bases clipped from V and 3 bases from J, the junction kept 15 bases outside the gene matches. The germline gives CDR1 SQVTM, CDR2 ANQGSEA.